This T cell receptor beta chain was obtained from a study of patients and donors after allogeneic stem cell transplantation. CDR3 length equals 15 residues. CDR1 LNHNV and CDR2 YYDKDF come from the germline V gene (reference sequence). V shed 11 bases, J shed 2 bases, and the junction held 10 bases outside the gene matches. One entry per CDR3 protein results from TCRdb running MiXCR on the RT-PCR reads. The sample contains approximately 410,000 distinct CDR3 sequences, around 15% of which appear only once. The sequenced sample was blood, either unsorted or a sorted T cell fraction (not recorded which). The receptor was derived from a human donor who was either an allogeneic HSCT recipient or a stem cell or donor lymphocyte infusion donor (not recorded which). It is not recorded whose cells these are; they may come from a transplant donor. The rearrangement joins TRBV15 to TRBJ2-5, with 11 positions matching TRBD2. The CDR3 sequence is CASKGTSGLQETQYF. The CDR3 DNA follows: TGTGCCTCCAAAGGGACTAGCGGTCTTCAAGAGACCCAGTACTTC. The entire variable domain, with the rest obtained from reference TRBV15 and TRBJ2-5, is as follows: DAMVIQNPRYQVTQFGKPVTLSCSQTLNHNVMYWYQQKSSQAPKLLFHYYDKDFNNEADTPDNFQSRRPNTSFCFLDIRSPGLGDTAMYLCASKGTSGLQETQYFGPGTRLLVL.